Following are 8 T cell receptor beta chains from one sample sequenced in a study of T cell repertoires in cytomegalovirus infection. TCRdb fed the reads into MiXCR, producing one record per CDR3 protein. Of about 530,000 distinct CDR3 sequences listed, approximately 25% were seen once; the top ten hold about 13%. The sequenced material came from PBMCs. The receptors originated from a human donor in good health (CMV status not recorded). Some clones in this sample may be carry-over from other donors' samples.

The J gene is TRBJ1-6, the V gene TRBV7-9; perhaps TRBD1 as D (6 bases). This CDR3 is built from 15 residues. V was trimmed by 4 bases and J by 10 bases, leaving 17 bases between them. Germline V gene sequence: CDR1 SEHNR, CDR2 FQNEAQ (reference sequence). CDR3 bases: TGTGCCAGCAGCTCTCTTGGGGGCGTAGAATCACCCCTCCACTTT. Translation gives CASSSLGGVESPLHF.

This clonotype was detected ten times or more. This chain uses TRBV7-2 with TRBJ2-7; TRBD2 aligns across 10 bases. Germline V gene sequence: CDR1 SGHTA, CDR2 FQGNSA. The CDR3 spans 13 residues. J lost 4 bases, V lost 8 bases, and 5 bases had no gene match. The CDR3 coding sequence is TGTGCCAGCGCTCTAGCGGGAGTGTACGAGCAGTACGTC. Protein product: CASALAGVYEQYV.

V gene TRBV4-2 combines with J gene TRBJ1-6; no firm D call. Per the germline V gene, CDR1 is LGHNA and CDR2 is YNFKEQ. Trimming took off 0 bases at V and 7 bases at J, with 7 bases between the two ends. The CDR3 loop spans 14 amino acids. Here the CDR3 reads CASSQESENSPLHF. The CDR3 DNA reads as TGTGCCAGCAGCCAAGAATCGGAAAATTCACCCCTCCACTTT.

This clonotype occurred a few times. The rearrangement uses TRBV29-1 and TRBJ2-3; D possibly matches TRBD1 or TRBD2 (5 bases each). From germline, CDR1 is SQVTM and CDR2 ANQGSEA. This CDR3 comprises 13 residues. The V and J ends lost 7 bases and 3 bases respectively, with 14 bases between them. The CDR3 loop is CSAEGSSTDTQYF. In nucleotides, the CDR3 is TGCAGCGCTGAGGGGTCATCAACAGATACGCAGTATTTT.

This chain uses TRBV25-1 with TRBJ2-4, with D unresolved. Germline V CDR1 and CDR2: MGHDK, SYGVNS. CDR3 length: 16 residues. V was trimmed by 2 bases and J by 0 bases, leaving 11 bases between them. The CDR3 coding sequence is TGTGCCAGCAGTGAACCAGGTTCCTTAGCCAAAAACATTCAGTACTTC. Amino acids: CASSEPGSLAKNIQYF. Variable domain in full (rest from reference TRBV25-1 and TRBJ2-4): EADIYQTPRYLVIGTGKKITLECSQTMGHDKMYWYQQDPGMELHLIHYSYGVNSTEKGDLSSESTVSRIRTEHFPLTLESARPSHTSQYLCASSEPGSLAKNIQYFGAGTRLSVL.

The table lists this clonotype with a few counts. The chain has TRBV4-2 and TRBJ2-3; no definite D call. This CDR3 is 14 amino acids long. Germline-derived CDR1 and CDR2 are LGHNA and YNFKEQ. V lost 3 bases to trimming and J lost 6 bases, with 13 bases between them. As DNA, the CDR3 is TGTGCCAGCAGCCATCCTCCCATCGGGGATACGCAGTATTTT. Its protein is CASSHPPIGDTQYF.

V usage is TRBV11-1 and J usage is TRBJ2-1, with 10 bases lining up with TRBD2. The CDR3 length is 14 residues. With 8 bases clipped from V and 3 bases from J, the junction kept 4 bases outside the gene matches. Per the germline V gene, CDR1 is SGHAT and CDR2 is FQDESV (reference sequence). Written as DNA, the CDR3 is TGTGCCAGCGGGGCTAGCGGGAGCTACAATGAGCAGTTCTTC. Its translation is CASGASGSYNEQFF.

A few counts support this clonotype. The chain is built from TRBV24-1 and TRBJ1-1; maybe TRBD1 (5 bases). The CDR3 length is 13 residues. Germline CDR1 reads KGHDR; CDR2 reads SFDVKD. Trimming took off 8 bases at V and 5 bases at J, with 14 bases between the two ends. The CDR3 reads CATTQSGGTEAFF. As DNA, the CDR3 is TGTGCCACCACCCAGAGCGGGGGGACTGAAGCTTTCTTT.